This T cell receptor beta chain was identified in a study of T cell responses to AZD1222 COVID-19 vaccine. General study findings and limits: Donors in the cohort were predominantly white British and more often female, and clonal diversity was possibly underestimated. It was only 6 or 7 AZD1222 recipients who were seropositive at baseline. Vaccine-related CD4 TCRs covered spike, predominating at 160-218 and 743-854.

Remarks on this clone: The antigen is unknown.

The table came from immunoSEQ multiplex PCR; TCRdb's copy has only in-frame clones and leaves some out. The sample yields 95,000 to 100,000 clones, around 84% seen once. Trimming shortened V by 1 base and J by 3 bases, and 12 bases separated the two germline ends. This CDR3 region has 15 residues. Germline CDR1 and CDR2: SGHRS and YFSETQ. The receptor's source is an adult in good health. The starting material was peripheral blood, obtained on day 0 of AZD1222 vaccination. The chain recombines TRBV5-1 with TRBJ2-3; D possibly corresponds to TRBD1 (5 bases). The CDR3 DNA reads TGCGCCAGCAGCTTGACCCAGGGATGGACAGATACGCAGTATTTT. It is translated as CASSLTQGWTDTQYF.